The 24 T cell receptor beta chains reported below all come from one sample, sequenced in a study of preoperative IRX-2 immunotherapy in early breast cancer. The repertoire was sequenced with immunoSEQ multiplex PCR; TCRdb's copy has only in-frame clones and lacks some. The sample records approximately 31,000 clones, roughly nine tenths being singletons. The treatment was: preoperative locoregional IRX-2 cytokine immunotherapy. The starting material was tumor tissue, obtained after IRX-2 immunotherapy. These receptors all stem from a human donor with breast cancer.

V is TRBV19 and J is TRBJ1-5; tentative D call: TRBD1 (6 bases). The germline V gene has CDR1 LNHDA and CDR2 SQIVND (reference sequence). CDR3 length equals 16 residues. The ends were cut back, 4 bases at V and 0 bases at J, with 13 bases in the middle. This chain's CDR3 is CASSTTGTSSNQPQHF. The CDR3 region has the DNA TGTGCCAGTAGTACAACCGGGACATCTAGCAATCAGCCCCAGCATTTT. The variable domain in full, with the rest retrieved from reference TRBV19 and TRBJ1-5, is DGGITQSPKYLFRKEGQNVTLSCEQNLNHDAMYWYRQDPGQGLRLIYYSQIVNDFQKGDIAEGYSVSREKKESFPLTVTSAQKNPTAFYLCASSTTGTSSNQPQHFGDGTRLSIL.

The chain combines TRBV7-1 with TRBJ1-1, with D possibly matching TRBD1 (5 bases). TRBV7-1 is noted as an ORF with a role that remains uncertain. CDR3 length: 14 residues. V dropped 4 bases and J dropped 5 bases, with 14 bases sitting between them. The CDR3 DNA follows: TGTGCCAGCAGCTTACCCGTGGGGGGTACTGAAGCTTTCTTT. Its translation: CASSLPVGGTEAFF.

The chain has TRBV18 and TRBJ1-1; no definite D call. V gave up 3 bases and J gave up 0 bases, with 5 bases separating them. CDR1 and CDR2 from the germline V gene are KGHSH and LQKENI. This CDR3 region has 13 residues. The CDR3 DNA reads TGTGCCAGCTCACCCGACATGAACACTGAAGCTTTCTTT. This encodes CASSPDMNTEAFF.

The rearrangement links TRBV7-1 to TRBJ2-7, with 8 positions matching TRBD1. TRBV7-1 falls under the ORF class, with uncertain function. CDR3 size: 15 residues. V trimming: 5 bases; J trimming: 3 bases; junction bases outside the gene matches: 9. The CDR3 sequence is CASSPGQGKFYEQYF. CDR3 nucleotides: TGTGCCAGCAGCCCCGGACAGGGAAAGTTCTACGAGCAGTACTTC.

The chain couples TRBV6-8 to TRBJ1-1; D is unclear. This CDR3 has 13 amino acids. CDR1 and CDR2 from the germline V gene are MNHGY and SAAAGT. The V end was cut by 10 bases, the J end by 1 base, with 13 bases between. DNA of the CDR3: TGTGCCATCTCTCCGGAGAGGAACACTGAAGCTTTCTTT. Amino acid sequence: CAISPERNTEAFF.

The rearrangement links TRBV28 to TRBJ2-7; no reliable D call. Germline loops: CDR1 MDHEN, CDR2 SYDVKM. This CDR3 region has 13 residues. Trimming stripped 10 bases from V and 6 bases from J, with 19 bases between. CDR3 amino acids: CATGSPSISEQYF. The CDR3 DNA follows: TGTGCCACCGGTAGTCCTTCAATAAGCGAGCAGTACTTC.

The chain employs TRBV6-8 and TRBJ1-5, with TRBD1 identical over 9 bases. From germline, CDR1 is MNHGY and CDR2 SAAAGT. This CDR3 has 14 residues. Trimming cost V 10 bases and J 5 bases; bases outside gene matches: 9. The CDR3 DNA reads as TGTGCCATCAGCTCTGACAGGGGGTATCAGCCCCAGCATTTT. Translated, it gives CAISSDRGYQPQHF.

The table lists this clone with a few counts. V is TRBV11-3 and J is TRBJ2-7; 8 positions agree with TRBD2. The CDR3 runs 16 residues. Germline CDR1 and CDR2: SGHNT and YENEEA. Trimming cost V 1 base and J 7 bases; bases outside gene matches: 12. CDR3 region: CASSLGIASGPWEQYF. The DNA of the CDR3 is TGTGCCAGCAGCTTAGGGATAGCTAGCGGGCCCTGGGAGCAGTACTTC.

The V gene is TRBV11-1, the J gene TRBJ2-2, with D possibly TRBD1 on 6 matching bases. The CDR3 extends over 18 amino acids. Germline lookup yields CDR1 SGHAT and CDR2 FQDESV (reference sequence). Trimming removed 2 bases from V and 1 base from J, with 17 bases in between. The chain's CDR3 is CASSLRSPGHQNTGELFF. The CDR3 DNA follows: TGTGCCAGCAGCTTACGCTCTCCGGGACACCAGAACACCGGGGAGCTGTTTTTT.

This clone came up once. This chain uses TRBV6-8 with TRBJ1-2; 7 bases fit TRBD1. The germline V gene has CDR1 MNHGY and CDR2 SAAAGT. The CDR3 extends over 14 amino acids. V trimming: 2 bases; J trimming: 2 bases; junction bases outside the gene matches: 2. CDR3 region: CASSYLQGNYGYTF. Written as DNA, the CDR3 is TGTGCCAGCAGTTACCTACAGGGGAACTATGGCTACACCTTC.

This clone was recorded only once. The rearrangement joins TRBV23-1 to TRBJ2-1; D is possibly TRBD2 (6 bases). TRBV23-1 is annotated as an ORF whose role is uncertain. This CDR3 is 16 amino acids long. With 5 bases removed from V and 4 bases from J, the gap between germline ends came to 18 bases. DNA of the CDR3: TGCGCCAGCAGTTTTATTTACGGGACTGGATACAATGAGCAGTTCTTC. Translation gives CASSFIYGTGYNEQFF.

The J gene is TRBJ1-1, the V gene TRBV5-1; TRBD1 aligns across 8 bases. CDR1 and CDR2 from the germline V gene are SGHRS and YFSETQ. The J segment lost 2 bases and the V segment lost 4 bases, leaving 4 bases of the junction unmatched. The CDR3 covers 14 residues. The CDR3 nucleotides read TGCGCCAGCAGCAGAGGACAGGGCAACACTGAAGCTTTCTTT. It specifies CASSRGQGNTEAFF.

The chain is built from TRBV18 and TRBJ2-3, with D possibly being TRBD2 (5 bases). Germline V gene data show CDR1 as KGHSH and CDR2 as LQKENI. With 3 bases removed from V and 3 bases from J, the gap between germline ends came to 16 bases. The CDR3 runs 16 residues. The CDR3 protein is CASSPGGGSKTDTQYF. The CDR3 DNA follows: TGTGCCAGCTCACCCGGAGGCGGGTCAAAAACAGATACGCAGTATTTT. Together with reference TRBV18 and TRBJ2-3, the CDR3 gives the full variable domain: NAGVMQNPRHLVRRRGQEARLRCSPMKGHSHVYWYRQLPEEGLKFMVYLQKENIIDESGMPKERFSAEFPKEGPSILRIQQVVRGDSAAYFCASSPGGGSKTDTQYFGPGTRLTVL.

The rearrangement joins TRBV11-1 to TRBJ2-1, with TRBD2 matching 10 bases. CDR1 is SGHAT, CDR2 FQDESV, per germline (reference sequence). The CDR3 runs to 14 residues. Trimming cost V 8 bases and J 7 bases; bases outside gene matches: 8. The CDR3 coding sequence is TGTGCCAGCTACTCTAGCGGGGGCGGTAATGAGCAGTTCTTC. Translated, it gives CASYSSGGGNEQFF.

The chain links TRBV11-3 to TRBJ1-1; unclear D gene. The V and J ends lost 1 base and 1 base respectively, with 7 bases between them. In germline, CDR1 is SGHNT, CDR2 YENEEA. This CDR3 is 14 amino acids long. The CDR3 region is CASSLGYGNTEAFF. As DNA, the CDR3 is TGTGCCAGCAGCTTAGGTTACGGGAACACTGAAGCTTTCTTT.

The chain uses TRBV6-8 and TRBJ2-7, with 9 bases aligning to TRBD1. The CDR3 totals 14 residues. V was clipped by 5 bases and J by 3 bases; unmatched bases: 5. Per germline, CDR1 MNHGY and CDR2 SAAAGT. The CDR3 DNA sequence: TGTGCCAGCAGTGACCGGGGACAGGGCTACGAGCAGTACTTC. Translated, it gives CASSDRGQGYEQYF.

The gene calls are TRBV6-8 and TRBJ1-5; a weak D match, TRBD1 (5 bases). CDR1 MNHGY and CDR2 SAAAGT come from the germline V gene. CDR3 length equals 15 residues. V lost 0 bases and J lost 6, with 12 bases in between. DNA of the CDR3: TGTGCCAGCAGTTACTCATCAGGGAGGGTTCAGCCCCAGCATTTT. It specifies CASSYSSGRVQPQHF.

CDR3 coding DNA: TGTGCCAGCAGCCAAGTAAGGGGCGGTGGCTACACCTTC. This encodes CASSQVRGGGYTF. The rearrangement uses TRBV14 and TRBJ1-2; a possible D gene is TRBD1 (5 bases). CDR1 is SGHDN, CDR2 FVKESK, per germline. Deletions cut 1 base from V and 7 bases from J, with 10 bases between. CDR3 length equals 13 residues. The variable domain in full, with the rest retrieved from reference TRBV14 and TRBJ1-2, is EAGVTQFPSHSVIEKGQTVTLRCDPISGHDNLYWYRRVMGKEIKFLLHFVKESKQDESGMPNNRFLAERTGGTYSTLKVQPAELEDSGVYFCASSQVRGGGYTFGSGTRLTVV.

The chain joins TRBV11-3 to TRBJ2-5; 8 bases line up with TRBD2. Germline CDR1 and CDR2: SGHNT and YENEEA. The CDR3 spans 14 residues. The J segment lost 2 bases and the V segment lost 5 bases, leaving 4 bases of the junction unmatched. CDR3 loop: CASSTTSGQETQYF. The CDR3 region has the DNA TGTGCCAGCAGCACAACTAGCGGACAAGAGACCCAGTACTTC.

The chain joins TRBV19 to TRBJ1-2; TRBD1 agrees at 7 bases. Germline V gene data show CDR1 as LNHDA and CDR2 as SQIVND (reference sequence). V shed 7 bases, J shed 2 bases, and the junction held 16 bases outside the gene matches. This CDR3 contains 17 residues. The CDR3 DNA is TGTGCCAGTAAACGGCGACAAAACCAGGGGGAGAACTATGGCTACACCTTC. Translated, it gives CASKRRQNQGENYGYTF.

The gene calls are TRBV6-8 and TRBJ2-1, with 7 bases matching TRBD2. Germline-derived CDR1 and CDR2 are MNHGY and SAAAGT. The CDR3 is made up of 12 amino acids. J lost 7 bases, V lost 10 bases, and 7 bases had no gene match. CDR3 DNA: TGTGCCACGGGGCACGGGGGGAATGAGCAGTTCTTC. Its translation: CATGHGGNEQFF.

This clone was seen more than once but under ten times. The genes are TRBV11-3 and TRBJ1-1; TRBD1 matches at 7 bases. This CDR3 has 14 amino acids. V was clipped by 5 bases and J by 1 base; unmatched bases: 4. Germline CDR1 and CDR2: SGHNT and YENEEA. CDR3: CASSAGTANTEAFF. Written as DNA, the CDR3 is TGTGCCAGCAGCGCCGGGACAGCGAACACTGAAGCTTTCTTT.

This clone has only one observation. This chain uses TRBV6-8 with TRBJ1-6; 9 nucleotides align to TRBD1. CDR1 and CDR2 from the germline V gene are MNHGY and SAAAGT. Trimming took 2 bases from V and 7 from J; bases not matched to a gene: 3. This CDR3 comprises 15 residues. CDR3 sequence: CASSYRTGENSPLHF. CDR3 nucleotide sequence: TGTGCCAGCAGTTACCGGACAGGGGAAAATTCACCCCTCCACTTT.

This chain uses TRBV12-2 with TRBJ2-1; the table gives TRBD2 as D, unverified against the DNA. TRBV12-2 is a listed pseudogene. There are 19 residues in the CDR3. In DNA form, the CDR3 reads TGTGCAAGTCGCTTGCCCGGGACTAGCGGGGGGGCCTTCTACAATGAGCAGTTCTTC. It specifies CASRLPGTSGGAFYNEQFF.